This passage covers 4 T cell receptor beta chains from one sample sequenced in a study of blood T cell repertoires in COVID-19. TCRdb keeps only in-frame clones here, not all; method: immunoSEQ multiplex PCR. Of some 150,000 clones listed, about nine tenths are singletons. The specimen sequenced was peripheral blood. The receptors originated from an elderly woman with acute or convalescent COVID-19.

The chain joins TRBV28 to TRBJ1-1; 8 positions match TRBD1. In germline, CDR1 is MDHEN, CDR2 SYDVKM. The trim removed 4 bases at V and 0 bases at J, leaving 1 base unmatched. CDR3 length: 14 amino acids. The CDR3: CASSSGQVNTEAFF. In nucleotides, the CDR3 is TGTGCCAGCAGTTCGGGACAGGTGAACACTGAAGCTTTCTTT.

The rearrangement joins TRBV11-3 to TRBJ2-2; TRBD2 matches at 9 bases. This CDR3 contains 17 residues. Germline V lookup: CDR1 SGHNT, CDR2 YENEEA. The junction had 3 bases not matched to a gene; V was cut back by 1 base and J by 0 bases. Written as DNA, the CDR3 is TGTGCCAGCAGCTTAGGTAGCGGGGGAACGAACACCGGGGAGCTGTTTTTT. The encoded protein is CASSLGSGGTNTGELFF.

This chain joins TRBV30 and TRBJ1-5; maybe TRBD1 (5 bases). CDR1 GTSNPN and CDR2 SVGIG come from the germline V gene (reference sequence). Trimming cost V 0 bases and J 9 bases, with 12 bases left between them. This CDR3 has 13 residues. The CDR3 here is CAWSVSGFGPQHF. In DNA, the CDR3 is TGTGCCTGGAGTGTGTCAGGGTTCGGGCCCCAGCATTTT.

V is TRBV25-1 and J is TRBJ1-2; D unresolved. V lost 3 bases and J lost 4, with 21 bases in between. There are 17 residues in the CDR3. Germline V gene data show CDR1 as MGHDK and CDR2 as SYGVNS. This CDR3 reads CASSDKDSWADVYGYTF. The CDR3 DNA follows: TGTGCCAGCAGTGACAAGGATTCCTGGGCAGACGTCTATGGCTACACCTTC.